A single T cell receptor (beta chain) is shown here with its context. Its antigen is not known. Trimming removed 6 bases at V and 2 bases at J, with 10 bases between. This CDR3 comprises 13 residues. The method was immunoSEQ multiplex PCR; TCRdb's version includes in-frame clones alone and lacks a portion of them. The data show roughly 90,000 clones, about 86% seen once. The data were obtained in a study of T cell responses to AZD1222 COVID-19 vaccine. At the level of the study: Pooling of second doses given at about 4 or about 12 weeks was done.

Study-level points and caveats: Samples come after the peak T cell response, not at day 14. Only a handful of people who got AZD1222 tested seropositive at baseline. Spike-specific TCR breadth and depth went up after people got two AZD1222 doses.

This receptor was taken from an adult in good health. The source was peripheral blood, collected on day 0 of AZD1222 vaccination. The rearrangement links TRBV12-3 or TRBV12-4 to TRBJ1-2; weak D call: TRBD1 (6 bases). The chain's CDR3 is CASREQGNYGYTF. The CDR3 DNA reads TGTGCCAGCAGAGAACAGGGAAACTATGGCTACACCTTC.